This T cell receptor beta chain comes out of a study of cytomegalovirus exposure and HLA in healthy donors. As for the study in general: In a later analysis, it was reported that the 110 or so validation repertoires had been produced on the same platform as the 666 repertoires belonging to the first cohort.

Study-level results: First-cohort TCR clusters tended to co-occur in the roughly 120 validation repertoires, a later analysis found. It was reportedly the case that the classifier diagnosed cytomegalovirus status with high specificity and sensitivity. A list of 150 or so TCR beta chains associated with cytomegalovirus was given.

The protocol was immunoSEQ multiplex PCR, while the TCRdb copy is restricted to in-frame clones and leaves out a portion. This sample has about 64,000 clones, with around nine tenths found just once. Germline V lookup: CDR1 SGHTA, CDR2 FQGTGA. After removal of 5 bases from V and 4 bases from J, the junction contained 5 bases not matched to a gene. This CDR3 is 14 amino acids long. Worth noting for this clone: Antigen specificity is unknown.

The chain has TRBV7-3 and TRBJ2-1; 7 bases align to TRBD2. This TCR came from a woman under 30 in good health and CMV-seronegative. The sequencing sample was made of PBMCs. DNA for the CDR3: TGTGCCAGCAGCCCGTCCGGGGGGTACAATGAGCAGTTCTTC. Translation gives CASSPSGGYNEQFF.